This TCR beta chain was profiled in a study of Graves' ophthalmopathy and Graves' hyperthyroidism. Investigators amplified TCR beta CDR3 regions from RNA transcripts. In the first round, RT-PCR was carried out with HTBI primers, and a multiplex PCR formed the second round. One entry per CDR3 protein results from TCRdb running MiXCR on the multiplex PCR reads. The sample shows a few hundred thousand distinct CDR3 sequences, around 20% of them seen only once. Patients were left out if they had other autoimmune diseases, uncontrolled infections, pregnancy or lactation. The PBMCs had their origin in less than 13 ml of fresh peripheral blood. This CDR3 has 14 amino acids. Germline V gene data show CDR1 as LGHDT and CDR2 as YNNKEL (reference sequence). The J segment lost 5 bases and the V segment lost 7 bases, leaving 6 bases of the junction unmatched. This clonotype was picked up a small number of times.

Input material: peripheral blood. The TCR was taken from a woman aged 18-30 years with stable Graves' hyperthyroidism. The chain has TRBV3-1 and TRBJ2-7, with TRBD1 identical over 12 bases. CDR3: CASNPGTGGHEQYF. DNA for the CDR3: TGTGCCAGCAATCCCGGGACAGGGGGCCACGAGCAGTACTTC.